This record looks at one T cell receptor beta chain sequence and its context. PCR amplification relied on 60 Vbeta primers (plus 13 Jbeta primers). Here immunoSEQ multiplex PCR was the method, and the copy in TCRdb shows in-frame clones only, minus some. The sample includes 65,000 to 95,000 clones. Germline lookup yields CDR1 MGHRA and CDR2 YSYEKL. J gave up 6 bases and V 6 bases, and 8 bases lay outside the gene matches. The length of the CDR3 is 14 residues. The data belong to a study of cytomegalovirus exposure and HLA in healthy donors. The chain combines TRBV4-1 with TRBJ2-3; 8 positions agree with TRBD1. The source material was PBMCs. The TCR originated in a female donor in good health and CMV-seropositive. The CDR3 sequence: CASSLQGARDTQYF. The CDR3 bases are TGCGCCAGCAGTTTGCAGGGGGCGCGTGATACGCAGTATTTT.